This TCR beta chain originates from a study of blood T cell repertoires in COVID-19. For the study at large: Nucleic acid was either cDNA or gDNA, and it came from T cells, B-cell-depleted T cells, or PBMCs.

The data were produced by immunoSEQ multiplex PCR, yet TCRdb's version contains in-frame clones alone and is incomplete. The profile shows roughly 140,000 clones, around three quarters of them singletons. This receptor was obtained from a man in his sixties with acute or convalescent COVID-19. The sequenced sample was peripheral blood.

The CDR3 DNA follows: TGTGCCAGCGTCCCGACAGGGACTTATGGCTACACCTTC. This translates into CASVPTGTYGYTF. J is TRBJ1-2 and V is TRBV11-2; the match to TRBD1 covers 7 bases. There are 13 residues in the CDR3. Unmatched junction bases numbered 8, after V lost 8 bases and J lost 5 bases. Germline V gene data show CDR1 as SGHAT and CDR2 as FQNNGV.